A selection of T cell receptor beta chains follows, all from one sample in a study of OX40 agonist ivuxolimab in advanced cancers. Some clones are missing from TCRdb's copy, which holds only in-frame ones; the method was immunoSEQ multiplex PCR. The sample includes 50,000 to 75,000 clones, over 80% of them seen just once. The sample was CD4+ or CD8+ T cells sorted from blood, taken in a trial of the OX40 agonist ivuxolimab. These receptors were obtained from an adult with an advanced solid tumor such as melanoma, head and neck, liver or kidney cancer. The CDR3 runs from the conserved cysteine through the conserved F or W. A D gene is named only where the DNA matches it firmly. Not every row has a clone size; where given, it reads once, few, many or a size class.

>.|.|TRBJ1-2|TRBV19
CASSPNSYGYTF
TGTGCCAGTAGTCCGAACAGCTATGGCTACACCTTC
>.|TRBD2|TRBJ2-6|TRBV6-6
CASSSGGESGANVLTF
TGTGCCAGCAGTTCCGGGGGGGAGAGTGGGGCCAACGTCCTGACTTTC
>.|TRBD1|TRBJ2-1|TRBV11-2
CASSLGLYRGYGQFF
TGTGCCAGCAGCTTAGGCCTCTACAGGGGCTATGGGCAGTTCTTC
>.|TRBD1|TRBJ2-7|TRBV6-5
CASRGRDRGHYEQYF
TGTGCCAGCAGAGGCCGGGACAGGGGCCACTACGAGCAGTACTTC
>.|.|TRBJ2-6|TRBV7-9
CATRSKWRGPSGANVLTF
TGTGCCACTCGAAGCAAGTGGCGGGGGCCTTCTGGGGCCAACGTCCTGACTTTC
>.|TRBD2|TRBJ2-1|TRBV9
CANRGDTDSIVAGPPVYNEQFF
TGTGCCAACAGAGGGGACACCGACTCGATTGTAGCGGGGCCGCCCGTCTACAATGAGCAGTTCTTC
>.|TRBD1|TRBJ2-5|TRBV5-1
CASTTGDRDQETQYF
TGCGCCAGCACCACCGGGGACAGGGACCAAGAGACCCAGTACTTC
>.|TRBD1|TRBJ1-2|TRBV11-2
CASSPGGGYGYTF
TGTGCCAGCAGCCCAGGGGGCGGGTATGGCTACACCTTC
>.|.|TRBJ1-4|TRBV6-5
CASSYRSGEKLFF
TGTGCCAGCAGTTACCGATCGGGGGAAAAACTGTTTTTT
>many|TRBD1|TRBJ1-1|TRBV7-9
CASSLTGVTEAFF
TGTGCCAGCAGCTTGACAGGGGTAACTGAAGCTTTCTTT
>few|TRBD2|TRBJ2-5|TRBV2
CASCRGTSGGVETQYF
TGTGCCAGCTGTCGAGGGACTAGCGGGGGGGTAGAGACCCAGTACTTC
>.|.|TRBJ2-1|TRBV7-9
CASRPTGNEQFF
TGTGCCAGCAGACCCACGGGTAATGAGCAGTTCTTC
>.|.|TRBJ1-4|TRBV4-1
CASSQDWGNEKLFF
TGCGCCAGCAGCCAAGATTGGGGTAATGAAAAACTGTTTTTT
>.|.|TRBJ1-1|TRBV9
CASSADGDTEAFF
TGTGCCAGCAGCGCGGACGGCGACACTGAAGCTTTCTTT
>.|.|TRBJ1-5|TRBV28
CASSQPDRDNQPQHF
TGTGCCAGCAGCCAGCCTGACAGAGACAATCAGCCCCAGCATTTT
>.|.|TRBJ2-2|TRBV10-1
CASSAIKVANTGELFF
TGCGCCAGCAGTGCGATCAAGGTCGCGAACACCGGGGAGCTGTTTTTT